One sample yielded the 4 T cell receptor beta chains listed below, sequenced in a study of monozygotic twins with inflammatory bowel disease. TCRdb reprocessed the 5' RACE reads, keeping one entry per CDR3 protein, no DNA. This sample contains 400,000 or so distinct CDR3 sequences. Sample: blood. Receptors originate from a human donor with ulcerative colitis or Crohn's disease, or a healthy co-twin of an affected twin (not recorded which).

This chain links TRBV30 with TRBJ2-2; TCRdb outputs TRBD1, but without DNA this stays unchecked. The V gene's germline CDR1 is GTSNPN and CDR2 SVGIG (reference sequence). This CDR3 is 13 amino acids long. The chain's CDR3 is CAWSGTPSGELFF.

This chain joins TRBV20-1 and TRBJ2-1; with no DNA, the TCRdb D assignment of TRBD2 cannot be verified. The CDR3 runs 15 residues. CDR1 DFQATT and CDR2 SNEGSKA come from the germline V gene (reference sequence). CDR3 residues: CSPYSSSGVYNEQFF.

The J gene is TRBJ2-5, the V gene TRBV6-1; TCRdb calls TRBD1, which cannot be checked without DNA. The CDR3 runs 20 residues. The germline CDR1 and CDR2 sequences are MNHNS and SASEGT. The CDR3 protein is CASSETHLRESGGYQETQYF.

The chain employs TRBV28 and TRBJ2-1; TCRdb names TRBD1, which stays unverified in the absence of DNA. CDR1 and CDR2 (germline): MDHEN, SYDVKM. There are 15 residues in the CDR3. This CDR3 is CASFSPGTSYNEQFF.